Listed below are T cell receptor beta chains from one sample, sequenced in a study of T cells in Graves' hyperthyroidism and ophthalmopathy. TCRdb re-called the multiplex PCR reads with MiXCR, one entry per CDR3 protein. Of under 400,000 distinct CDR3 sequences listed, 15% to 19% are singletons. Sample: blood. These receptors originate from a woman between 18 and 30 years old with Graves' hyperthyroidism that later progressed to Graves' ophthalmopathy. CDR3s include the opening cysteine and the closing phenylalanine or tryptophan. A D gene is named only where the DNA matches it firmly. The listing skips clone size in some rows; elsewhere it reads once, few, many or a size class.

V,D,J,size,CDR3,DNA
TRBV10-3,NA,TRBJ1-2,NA,CAIKGDGSRNGYTF,TGTGCCATCAAAGGCGACGGGAGCCGAAACGGCTACACCTTC
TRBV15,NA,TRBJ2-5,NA,CATSRVYHF,TGTGCCACCAGCAGAGTCTACCACTTC
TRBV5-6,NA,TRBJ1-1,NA,CASGQLVNTEAFF,TGTGCCAGCGGCCAACTCGTTAACACTGAAGCTTTCTTT
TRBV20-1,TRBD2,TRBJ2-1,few,CSASGGPLAGYNEQFF,TGCAGTGCTAGTGGGGGGCCCCTAGCGGGATACAATGAGCAGTTCTTC
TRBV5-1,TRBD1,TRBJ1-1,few,CASSPDRVVPFF,TGCGCCAGCAGCCCGGACAGGGTAGTACCTTTCTTT
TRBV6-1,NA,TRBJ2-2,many,CASSVWGRTNTGELFF,TGTGCCAGCAGTGTCTGGGGACGGACGAACACCGGGGAGCTGTTTTTT
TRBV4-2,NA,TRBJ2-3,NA,CASSQDGWGSTGTQYF,TGTGCCAGCAGCCAAGATGGTTGGGGAAGCACAGGTACGCAGTATTTT
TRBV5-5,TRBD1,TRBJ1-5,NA,CASSFQGAGNQPQHF,TGTGCCAGCAGTTTCCAGGGGGCTGGTAATCAGCCCCAGCATTTT
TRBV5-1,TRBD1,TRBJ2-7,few,CASSFPITPRDRGPYEQYF,TGCGCCAGCAGCTTTCCAATTACTCCCCGGGACAGGGGTCCCTACGAGCAGTACTTC
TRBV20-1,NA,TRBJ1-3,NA,CSARDRGGARSGNTIYF,TGCAGTGCTAGAGATAGAGGGGGTGCCCGCTCTGGAAACACCATATATTTT
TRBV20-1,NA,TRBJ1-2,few,CSARGTARYGYTF,TGCAGTGCCAGGGGCACAGCAAGATATGGCTACACCTTC
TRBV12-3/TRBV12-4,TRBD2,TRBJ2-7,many,CASSFYLSGTSLSYSYEQYF,TGTGCCAGCAGTTTCTATTTGTCCGGGACTAGCCTCTCGTACTCCTACGAGCAGTACTTC
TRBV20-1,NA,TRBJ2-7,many,CSARVVASYEQYF,TGCAGTGCTAGAGTGGTCGCCTCCTACGAGCAGTACTTC
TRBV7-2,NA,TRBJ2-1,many,CASNLATDEQFF,TGTGCCAGCAATTTAGCAACAGATGAGCAGTTCTTC
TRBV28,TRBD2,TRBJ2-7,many,CASSLFSSGNSYEQYF,TGTGCCAGCAGTTTGTTTTCTAGCGGGAACTCCTACGAGCAGTACTTC
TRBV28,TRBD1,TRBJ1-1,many,CASSPYRGNTEAFF,TGTGCCAGCAGTCCTTACAGGGGAAACACTGAAGCTTTCTTT
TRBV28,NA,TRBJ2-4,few,CASSAPEGRLGAPTKNIQYF,TGTGCCAGCAGCGCCCCCGAGGGGAGACTGGGGGCTCCCACCAAAAACATTCAGTACTTC
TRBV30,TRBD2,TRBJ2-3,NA,CAGTSGIGDNTQYF,TGTGCCGGAACTAGCGGGATCGGTGATAATACGCAGTATTTT
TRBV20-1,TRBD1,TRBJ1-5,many,CSATPGQLNQPQHF,TGCAGTGCTACCCCGGGACAGCTAAATCAGCCCCAGCATTTT
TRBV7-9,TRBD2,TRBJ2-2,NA,CASSEEVTSAGELFF,TGTGCCAGCAGTGAAGAAGTGACTAGCGCCGGGGAGCTGTTTTTT
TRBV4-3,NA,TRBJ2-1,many,CASSQEREPYNEQFF,TGCGCCAGCAGCCAAGAACGGGAGCCATACAATGAGCAGTTCTTC
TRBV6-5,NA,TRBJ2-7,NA,CASSYSLRNALTYEQYF,TGTGCCAGCAGTTACTCCCTAAGGAATGCCTTAACCTACGAGCAGTACTTC
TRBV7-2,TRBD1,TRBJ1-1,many,CASSLIGTGLNTEAFF,TGTGCCAGCAGCTTAATAGGGACAGGGTTGAACACTGAAGCTTTCTTT
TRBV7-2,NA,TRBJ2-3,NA,CASSLILDTQYF,TGTGCCAGCAGCTTGATCTTGGATACGCAGTATTTT
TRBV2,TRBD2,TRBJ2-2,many,CASIAGGLVGELFF,TGTGCCAGCATTGCGGGAGGTCTGGTCGGGGAGCTGTTTTTT
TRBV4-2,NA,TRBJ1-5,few,CASSQVRAAYQPQHF,TGTGCCAGCAGCCAAGTCCGGGCCGCGTATCAGCCCCAGCATTTT
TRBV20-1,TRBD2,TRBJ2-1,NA,CSVPARGLAGGNEQFF,TGCAGTGTCCCGGCGCGAGGGCTAGCGGGAGGTAATGAGCAGTTCTTC